This is a list of T cell receptor beta chains from one sample in a study of blood T cell repertoires in COVID-19. Libraries were prepared by immunoSEQ multiplex PCR; TCRdb keeps only in-frame clonotypes and omits some of them. Of about 180,000 clones listed, 90% were seen once; the top ten hold approximately 0.5%. Sequenced: peripheral blood. These TCRs come from a man between 45 and 60 years old with acute or convalescent COVID-19. Both conserved end residues are part of each CDR3. The order of the fields is clone size, CDR3 length, D gene, V gene, J gene, CDR3 protein, CDR3 DNA. A D gene is named only where the DNA matches it firmly. Clone size is given for some rows only: seen once, a few or many times, or a class if the clone is expanded.

-	11	TRBD2	TRBV12-3/TRBV12-4	TRBJ2-1	CASRREGEQFF	TGTGCCAGCAGACGGGAGGGCGAGCAGTTCTTC
-	11	-	TRBV12-3/TRBV12-4	TRBJ2-1	CASSETTLGFF	TGTGCCAGCAGTGAGACTACCCTGGGGTTCTTC
once	16	-	TRBV16	TRBJ1-3	CASSQSGGYGGNTIYF	TGTGCCAGCAGCCAATCGGGGGGATATGGCGGAAACACCATATATTTT
-	14	TRBD2	TRBV3-1/TRBV3-2	TRBJ2-1	CASSQLAGDNEQFF	TGTGCCAGCAGCCAACTAGCGGGGGACAATGAGCAGTTCTTC
-	15	-	TRBV4-3	TRBJ1-2	CASSQERGRLSSYTF	TGCGCCAGCAGCCAAGAAAGGGGCAGGCTTTCTAGCTACACCTTC
-	17	-	TRBV7-2	TRBJ1-6	CASTSPGRGGANSPLHF	TGTGCCAGCACCTCGCCCGGTCGAGGGGGGGCAAATTCACCCCTCCACTTT
-	14	-	TRBV10-3	TRBJ1-2	CAISAAGSNYVYTF	TGTGCCATCAGTGCGGCGGGGTCTAACTATGTCTACACCTTC
-	13	-	TRBV30	TRBJ1-2	CAWSVESNYGYTF	TGTGCCTGGAGTGTCGAGAGCAACTATGGCTACACCTTC
once	15	TRBD1	TRBV23-1	TRBJ1-1	CASSQRQGLCTEAFF	TGCGCCAGCAGTCAAAGACAGGGATTATGCACTGAAGCTTTCTTT
-	16	TRBD2	TRBV5-1	TRBJ2-5	CASSLGLAVLQETQYF	TGCGCCAGCAGCTTGGGACTAGCGGTGTTGCAAGAGACCCAGTACTTC
-	15	-	TRBV27	TRBJ1-2	CASSLKVTGSGGYTF	TGTGCCAGCAGTCTCAAAGTCACAGGGTCGGGAGGCTACACCTTC
few	15	TRBD2	TRBV18	TRBJ2-3	CASSGLAGDTDTQYF	TGTGCCAGCTCCGGACTAGCGGGAGACACAGATACGCAGTATTTT
-	15	TRBD1	TRBV7-3	TRBJ2-3	CASSLSGQRTDTQYF	TGTGCCAGCAGCTTATCGGGACAGAGAACAGATACGCAGTATTTT
-	15	TRBD1	TRBV2	TRBJ2-2	CASRSGTGTAGELFF	TGTGCCAGCAGGTCCGGGACAGGGACCGCCGGGGAGCTGTTTTTT
-	14	TRBD1	TRBV18	TRBJ2-2	CASSSSQGAGELFF	TGTGCCAGCTCATCTTCTCAGGGGGCCGGGGAGCTGTTTTTT
-	15	-	TRBV3-1/TRBV3-2	TRBJ2-1	CASSQAPSSYNEQFF	TGTGCCAGCAGCCAAGCCCCTAGCTCCTACAATGAGCAGTTCTTC
-	14	TRBD2	TRBV27	TRBJ2-2	CASSQTSVTGELFF	TGTGCCAGCAGCCAAACTAGCGTTACCGGGGAGCTGTTTTTT